This TCR beta chain was identified in a study of breast tumors, draining lymph nodes, adjacent tissues. Study-wide results and caveats: Luminal-like breast cancer showed significantly greater tumor-nontumor repertoire similarity than basal-like breast cancer did. Tumor T cell lymph node origin was a supported hypothesis, not proven.

This clonotype has at least ten counts. Its antigen remains unidentified. Trimming left V 6 bases short and J 9 bases short, with 12 bases between. Germline CDR1 and CDR2: SGHRS and YFSETQ. The length of the CDR3 is 11 residues. Each CDR3 protein is one row after TCRdb ran MiXCR on the multiplex PCR reads. The sample comprises about 270,000 distinct CDR3 sequences, under 35% of which are singletons, and roughly 1.2% rests with the top ten. Axillary draining lymph nodes of breast cancer patients supplied the node samples. Sequences were obtained from axillary lymph node tissue. The receptor's source is a female donor with breast cancer. Some clones in this sample may be carry-over from other donors' samples. The chain joins TRBV5-1 to TRBJ2-5; D may be TRBD1 or TRBD2 (5 bases each). CDR3 protein: CASIEGQAQYF. DNA of the CDR3: TGCGCCAGCATTGAGGGGCAGGCCCAGTACTTC.